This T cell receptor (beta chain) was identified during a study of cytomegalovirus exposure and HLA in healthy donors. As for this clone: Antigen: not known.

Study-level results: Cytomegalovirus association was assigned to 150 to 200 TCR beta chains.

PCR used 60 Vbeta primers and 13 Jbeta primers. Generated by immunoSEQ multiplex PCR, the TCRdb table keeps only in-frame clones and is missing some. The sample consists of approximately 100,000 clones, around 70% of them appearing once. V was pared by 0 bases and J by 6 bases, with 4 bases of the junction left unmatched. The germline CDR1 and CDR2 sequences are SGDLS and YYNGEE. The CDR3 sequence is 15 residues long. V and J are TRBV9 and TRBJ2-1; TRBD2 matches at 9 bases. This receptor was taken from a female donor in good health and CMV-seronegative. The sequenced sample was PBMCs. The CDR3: CASSVAGGGANEQFF. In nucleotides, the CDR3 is TGTGCCAGCAGCGTAGCTGGCGGGGGGGCCAATGAGCAGTTCTTC.